This is a list of T cell receptor beta chains from one sample in a study of Ad26.COV2.S vaccination and SARS-CoV-2 variants. Libraries were prepared by immunoSEQ multiplex PCR; TCRdb keeps only in-frame clonotypes and omits some of them. In the table there are around 320,000 clones, around 86% of which are singletons. The sequences come from peripheral blood, collected in a trial of Ad26.COV2.S vaccine versus placebo. The receptors derive from a person aged 18 to 65 who received the Ad26.COV2.S COVID-19 vaccine or a placebo. CDR3s include the opening cysteine and the closing phenylalanine or tryptophan. The D gene is left open where the match is weak. Only some rows state a clone size, as once, few, many or a class for expanded clones.

j_call v_call d_call clone_size cdr3_aa cdr3_nt
TRBJ1-6 TRBV4-1 TRBD1 NA CASSPSGNRGNSPLHF TGCGCCAGCAGCCCCTCAGGGAACAGGGGCAACTCACCCCTCCACTTT
TRBJ2-2 TRBV9 NA NA CASSVRERELFF TGTGCCAGCAGCGTCCGGGAGCGGGAGCTGTTTTTT
TRBJ1-1 TRBV19 TRBD1 NA CASTRGAGGENTEAFF TGTGCCAGTACCAGAGGGGCAGGGGGCGAGAACACTGAAGCTTTCTTT
TRBJ1-2 TRBV6-5 TRBD1 NA CASSYVGQGYGYTF TGTGCCAGCAGTTACGTGGGACAGGGCTATGGCTACACCTTC
TRBJ2-3 TRBV7-9 TRBD1 NA CASSLGQGGTDTQYF TGTGCCAGCAGCTTAGGACAGGGAGGCACAGATACGCAGTATTTT
TRBJ1-1 TRBV16 NA NA CASSWRNEAFF TGTGCCAGCAGCTGGCGTAATGAAGCTTTCTTT
TRBJ2-1 TRBV7-3 TRBD1 NA CASSSLGTGYNEQFF TGTGCCAGCAGCTCGCTAGGGACAGGGTACAATGAGCAGTTCTTC
TRBJ1-2 TRBV13 TRBD1 NA CASSPDRGYGYTF TGTGCCAGCAGCCCCGACAGGGGTTATGGCTACACCTTC
TRBJ1-4 TRBV9 TRBD1 once CASSPQTGEYEKLFF TGTGCCAGCAGCCCCCAAACAGGGGAATATGAAAAACTGTTTTTT
TRBJ1-4 TRBV19 NA once CASSIRDEGEKLFF TGTGCCAGTAGTATCAGGGATGAGGGGGAAAAACTGTTTTTT
TRBJ1-4 TRBV10-3 NA NA CAISRGLNEKLFF TGTGCCATCAGCAGGGGCCTAAATGAAAAACTGTTTTTT
TRBJ1-2 TRBV5-6 NA NA CASSSQAHYGYTF TGTGCCAGCAGCTCTCAGGCACACTATGGCTACACCTTC
TRBJ1-4 TRBV10-1 NA NA CASSDWGGGEKLFF TGCGCCAGCAGCGACTGGGGAGGAGGGGAAAAACTGTTTTTT
TRBJ2-7 TRBV27 NA NA CASSLGGYEQYF TGTGCCAGCAGTTTAGGGGGCTACGAGCAGTACTTC
TRBJ1-3 TRBV6-1 NA NA CASSEVAGQGASGNTIYF TGTGCCAGCAGTGAAGTCGCAGGTCAGGGAGCCTCTGGAAACACCATATATTTT
TRBJ2-7 TRBV14 NA NA CASSHTYSYRQLAEQYF TGTGCCAGCAGCCACACCTATTCTTACCGACAGCTCGCGGAGCAGTACTTC
TRBJ2-7 TRBV5-1 NA NA CATRGGQYF TGCGCCACCAGGGGAGGGCAGTACTTC
TRBJ1-1 TRBV7-6 TRBD1 NA CASSLEGQGFGTEAFF TGTGCCAGCAGCTTAGAAGGACAGGGTTTCGGGACTGAAGCTTTCTTT
TRBJ1-1 TRBV19 NA NA CASSIWNLTEAFF TGTGCCAGTAGTATATGGAACCTCACTGAAGCTTTCTTT
TRBJ1-5 TRBV2 NA NA CASSQGYKNQPQHF TGTGCCAGCAGTCAGGGATACAAGAATCAGCCCCAGCATTTT
TRBJ2-1 TRBV29-1 NA NA CSVAQGGDEQFF TGCAGCGTTGCCCAGGGGGGTGATGAGCAGTTCTTC
TRBJ2-7 TRBV25-1 NA NA CASKGPSTLGGTGYEQYF TGTGCCAGCAAGGGACCGTCCACACTCGGGGGTACCGGCTACGAGCAGTACTTC
TRBJ1-5 TRBV28 NA NA CASSGSLLISNQPQHF TGTGCCAGCAGTGGCTCTCTCTTGATTAGCAATCAGCCCCAGCATTTT
TRBJ2-5 TRBV7-2 TRBD2 few CASSLGGSGGKYQETQYF TGTGCCAGCAGCTTAGGTGGTAGCGGGGGGAAGTACCAAGAGACCCAGTACTTC
TRBJ2-7 TRBV5-1 NA NA CASRRDAGEQYF TGCGCCAGCAGAAGGGACGCGGGAGAGCAGTACTTC
TRBJ2-3 TRBV12-3/TRBV12-4 NA NA CASSLSSTDTQYF TGTGCCAGCAGTTTGTCTAGCACAGATACGCAGTATTTT
TRBJ2-7 TRBV6-1 NA few CASSEEGGGVWEQYF TGTGCCAGCAGTGAAGAGGGCGGGGGCGTGTGGGAGCAGTACTTC
TRBJ1-3 TRBV5-4 NA NA CASSLASTTSGNTIYF TGTGCCAGCAGCCTTGCCTCCACAACCTCTGGAAACACCATATATTTT
TRBJ1-6 TRBV27 TRBD1 NA CASSFTGTGVTLHF TGTGCCAGCAGTTTTACCGGGACAGGGGTCACCCTCCACTTT
TRBJ2-1 TRBV5-1 NA once CASSPLFPWGGLNEQFF TGCGCCAGCAGCCCCCTTTTTCCGTGGGGGGGCTTAAATGAGCAGTTCTTC
TRBJ2-3 TRBV29-1 TRBD2 NA CSVEGLAATDTQYF TGCAGCGTTGAAGGGCTAGCGGCTACAGATACGCAGTATTTT
TRBJ2-4 TRBV30 NA NA CAWKFPNQGTKNIQYF TGTGCCTGGAAGTTCCCCAACCAAGGGACCAAAAACATTCAGTACTTC
TRBJ2-3 TRBV7-3 NA NA CASSPDPTDTQYF TGTGCCAGCAGCCCAGACCCCACGGATACGCAGTATTTT
TRBJ2-5 TRBV7-9 NA NA CASSLLNQGQETQYF TGTGCCAGCAGCTTATTGAATCAGGGACAAGAGACCCAGTACTTC
TRBJ2-3 TRBV13 NA NA CASSLGPLLDTQYF TGTGCCAGCAGCTTAGGCCCCCTTCTAGATACGCAGTATTTT
TRBJ2-2 TRBV5-6 NA once CASNLGPPMNTGELFF TGTGCCAGCAACCTGGGGCCACCCATGAACACCGGGGAGCTGTTTTTT
TRBJ1-5 TRBV11-2 NA NA CASSLGVRGFDQPQHF TGTGCCAGCAGCTTAGGGGTAAGGGGATTCGATCAGCCCCAGCATTTT
TRBJ1-1 TRBV5-1 TRBD1 few CASSPVRDRGQVGTEAFF TGCGCCAGCAGCCCAGTAAGGGACAGGGGGCAGGTGGGCACTGAAGCTTTCTTT
TRBJ1-1 TRBV9 NA NA CASSTGVTEAFF TGTGCCAGCAGCACCGGGGTCACTGAAGCTTTCTTT
TRBJ2-7 TRBV9 TRBD1 once CASSQGTGRPYEQYF TGTGCCAGCAGCCAAGGGACAGGGAGACCCTACGAGCAGTACTTC
TRBJ2-2 TRBV7-9 TRBD1 NA CASSLEQGSTGELFF TGTGCCAGCAGCTTGGAACAGGGGTCGACCGGGGAGCTGTTTTTT
TRBJ1-2 TRBV7-9 NA NA CASSFPSSGNRGYTF TGTGCCAGCAGCTTTCCGTCCTCGGGGAATAGGGGCTACACCTTC
TRBJ1-2 TRBV6-2/TRBV6-3 TRBD1 NA CASSRQGSIAYGYTF TGTGCCAGCAGTCGACAGGGTTCGATTGCCTATGGCTACACCTTC